The source of this T cell receptor (beta chain) is a study of Graves' ophthalmopathy and Graves' hyperthyroidism. Overall study findings and caveats: Clonotypes were expanded in thyroid at above 0.001 frequency, and most also appeared in blood. For predicting ophthalmopathy progression, the model had more than 60% sensitivity and 72.22% specificity.

Uncontrolled infections, pregnancy, lactation or other autoimmune diseases led to patient exclusion. PBMCs were isolated from a roughly 10 ml sample of fresh peripheral blood. Transcripts of RNA were the source for amplifying TCR beta CDR3 regions. First-round RT-PCR employed HTBI primers, with a second-round multiplex PCR after it. TCRdb re-called the multiplex PCR reads with MiXCR, one entry per CDR3 protein. Seen here are about 410,000 distinct CDR3 sequences, around 16% observed once, and the top ten hold 1.6%. With regard to this clonotype: The antigen is unknown.

Trimming took off 1 base at V and 6 bases at J, with 9 bases between the two ends. This CDR3 has 13 amino acids. Germline CDR1 MGHDK, CDR2 SYGVNS. This TCR was sampled from a young woman with Graves' ophthalmopathy. The sample comprised peripheral blood. This chain links TRBV25-1 with TRBJ1-2; D unresolved. CDR3 loop: CASSESGFHGYTF. The CDR3 DNA is TGTGCCAGCAGTGAATCTGGGTTCCATGGCTACACCTTC.